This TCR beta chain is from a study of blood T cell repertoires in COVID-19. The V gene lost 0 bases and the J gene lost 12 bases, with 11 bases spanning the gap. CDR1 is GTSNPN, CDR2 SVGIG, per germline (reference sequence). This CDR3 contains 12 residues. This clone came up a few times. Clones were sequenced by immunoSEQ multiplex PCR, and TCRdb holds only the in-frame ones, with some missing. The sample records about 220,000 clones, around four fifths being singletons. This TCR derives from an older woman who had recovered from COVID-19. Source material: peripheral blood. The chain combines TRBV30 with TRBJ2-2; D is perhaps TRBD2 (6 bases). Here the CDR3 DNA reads TGTGCCTGGAGTGTACCGGGGGAGAAGCTGTTTTTT. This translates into CAWSVPGEKLFF.